One and the same sample provided the 10 T cell receptor beta chains below, sequenced in a study of CD8 T cells in ankylosing spondylitis. Via MiXCR, TCRdb re-called the 5' RACE reads, giving one row per CDR3 protein. The repertoire includes roughly 490,000 distinct CDR3 sequences, roughly 5.2% of them detected once, and approximately 4% sits in the top ten. General study findings and limits: Seemingly distinctive of ankylosing spondylitis blood was a TCR beta motif formed by eight highly homologous variants.

What these receptors recognize is not known. The sequenced material came from blood, either unsorted or a sorted T cell fraction (not recorded which). The origin of the receptors is a male donor with ankylosing spondylitis.

This clonotype was seen ten or more times. V gene TRBV9 combines with J gene TRBJ1-1; D call uncertain. Germline CDR1 reads SGDLS; CDR2 reads YYNGEE. The V gene lost 6 bases and the J gene lost 3 bases, with 15 bases spanning the gap. The CDR3 has 14 residues. CDR3 nucleotides: TGTGCCAGCACCCCGGATGGCCGGGACACTGAAGCTTTCTTT. It is translated as CASTPDGRDTEAFF.

This clonotype was counted many times. The chain couples TRBV7-9 to TRBJ2-1; D is ambiguous. There are 10 residues in the CDR3. Trimming shortened V by 4 bases and J by 10 bases, and 5 bases separated the two germline ends. Germline CDR1 is SEHNR and CDR2 is FQNEAQ (reference sequence). In DNA, the CDR3 is TGTGCCAGCAGCTCGATCGAGCAGTTCTTC. As protein: CASSSIEQFF.

This clonotype was seen repeatedly, ten times or more. The chain couples TRBV5-1 to TRBJ2-3, with 8 nucleotides matching TRBD1. The CDR3 extends over 13 amino acids. The J segment lost 3 bases and the V segment lost 5 bases, leaving 2 bases of the junction unmatched. Per germline, CDR1 SGHRS and CDR2 YFSETQ. The CDR3 here is CASRGQGTDTQYF. CDR3 nucleotides: TGCGCCAGCAGAGGACAGGGTACAGATACGCAGTATTTT.

This clonotype appeared a few times. CDR3 sequence reads: CASRRGLAGGPIDTQYF. Here the CDR3 DNA reads TGTGCCAGCAGACGCGGACTAGCGGGAGGGCCCATAGATACGCAGTATTTT. The J gene is TRBJ2-3, the V gene TRBV27; 15 nucleotides match TRBD2. J lost 5 bases, V lost 6 bases, and 9 bases had no gene match. Germline assignment: CDR1 MNHEY and CDR2 SMNVEV (reference sequence). The CDR3 is 17 residues long.

There are many counts of this clonotype. The chain is built from TRBV20-1 and TRBJ2-5; 8 positions agree with TRBD2. CDR1 is DFQATT and CDR2 is SNEGSKA in the germline V gene (reference sequence). The length of the CDR3 is 11 residues. The ends lost 6 bases at V and 5 bases at J; junction bases unmatched: 2. CDR3: CSAGLAETQYF. The CDR3 bases are TGCAGTGCCGGACTAGCTGAGACCCAGTACTTC.

This chain links TRBV2 with TRBJ1-2; TRBD1 might be the D (5 bases). Between the trimmed V and J ends, which lost 0 bases and 6 bases, there was a span of 11 bases. The germline V gene has CDR1 SNHLY and CDR2 FYNNEI. The CDR3 consists of 14 residues. The CDR3 region has the DNA TGTGCCAGCAGTGAAGCGCAGGGCTTCCATGGCTACACCTTC. Its translation is CASSEAQGFHGYTF. Based on the CDR3 plus reference TRBV2 and TRBJ1-2, the full variable domain is EPEVTQTPSHQVTQMGQEVILRCVPISNHLYFYWYRQILGQKVEFLVSFYNNEISEKSEIFDDQFSVERPDGSNFTLKIRSTKLEDSAMYFCASSEAQGFHGYTFGSGTRLTVV.

J is TRBJ2-7 and V is TRBV5-1; tentatively, D is TRBD2 (5 bases). V dropped 0 bases and J dropped 6 bases, with 19 bases sitting between them. CDR1 SGHRS and CDR2 YFSETQ come from the germline V gene. The CDR3 runs to 16 residues. DNA for the CDR3: TGCGCCAGCAGCTTGGTAATAGGACTTCCAAAGGGCGAGCAGTACTTC. Translated: CASSLVIGLPKGEQYF. Looking up the rest from reference TRBV5-1 and TRBJ2-7 gives the full variable domain: KAGVTQTPRYLIKTRGQQVTLSCSPISGHRSVSWYQQTPGQGLQFLFEYFSETQRNKGNFPGRFSGRQFSNSRSEMNVSTLELGDSALYLCASSLVIGLPKGEQYFGPGTRLTVT.

This clonotype has a count of ten or more. The genes are TRBV6-2 or TRBV6-3 and TRBJ1-5; D remains ambiguous. Per germline, CDR1 MNHEY and CDR2 SVGEGT. V was trimmed by 4 bases and J by 0 bases, leaving 7 bases between them. The length of the CDR3 is 14 residues. The CDR3 spells CASSFTVSNQPQHF. The CDR3 coding sequence is TGTGCCAGCAGTTTTACAGTTAGCAATCAGCCCCAGCATTTT.

This clonotype has ten or more counts. V and J are TRBV7-9 and TRBJ2-3; maybe TRBD2 (5 bases). The germline V gene has CDR1 SEHNR and CDR2 FQNEAQ (reference sequence). The CDR3 is 14 amino acids. V gave up 0 bases and J gave up 5 bases, with 9 bases separating them. The CDR3: CASSLAGGRDTQYF. In DNA form, the CDR3 reads TGTGCCAGCAGCTTAGCCGGAGGCCGAGATACGCAGTATTTT.

This clonotype was picked up many times. The CDR3 protein is CASSLFRGRNYGYTF. Written as DNA, the CDR3 is TGTGCCAGCAGTTTATTCCGGGGGAGGAACTATGGCTACACCTTC. V usage is TRBV27 and J usage is TRBJ1-2; possibly TRBD1 for D (5 bases). There are 15 residues in the CDR3. Germline V gene lookup returns CDR1 MNHEY and CDR2 SMNVEV (reference sequence). The ends were cut back, 1 base at V and 2 bases at J, with 11 bases in the middle.